Presented here are 29 T cell receptor beta chains from one specimen sequenced in a study of spatial heterogeneity in lung cancer. Each CDR3 protein is one row after TCRdb ran MiXCR on the 5' RACE reads. The sample contains about 3,700 distinct CDR3 sequences, 8.8% of which appear only once. As for time point: sample taken at primary tumor resection. The material sequenced was normal lung tissue next to the tumor, taken at surgery. Receptor source: a female donor with early-stage non-small cell lung cancer.

By frequency in the sample, this clonotype is medium-sized. The rearrangement joins TRBV6-5 to TRBJ2-1; 7 positions match TRBD1. The CDR3 loop spans 15 amino acids. With V trimmed by 4 bases and J by 8 bases, 11 bases remained unmatched. The germline V gene has CDR1 MNHEY and CDR2 SVGAGI. The CDR3: CASSFQRKGADEQFF. The CDR3 bases are TGTGCCAGCAGTTTCCAACGAAAGGGGGCCGATGAGCAGTTCTTC.

This clonotype was counted many times. The chain couples TRBV5-1 to TRBJ2-5; perhaps TRBD1 as D (6 bases). V lost 4 bases and J lost 1, with 14 bases in between. Per the germline V gene, CDR1 is SGHRS and CDR2 is YFSETQ. The CDR3 is made up of 15 amino acids. The CDR3 loop reads CASSHRGHVQETQYF. As DNA, the CDR3 is TGCGCCAGCAGCCACCGGGGACACGTCCAAGAGACCCAGTACTTC.

Judged by abundance, this clonotype is medium-sized. The rearrangement joins TRBV20-1 to TRBJ1-4; D not resolved. The length of the CDR3 is 14 residues. The germline V gene has CDR1 DFQATT and CDR2 SNEGSKA (reference sequence). V lost 1 base, J lost 0 bases, and 6 bases lay in between. The CDR3 protein is CSARADATNEKLFF. For the CDR3, the DNA is TGCAGTGCTAGAGCAGATGCAACTAATGAAAAACTGTTTTTT.

Within the sample, this clonotype is medium-sized. The J gene is TRBJ2-6, the V gene TRBV23-1, with 9 bases aligning to TRBD1. TRBV23-1 is noted as an ORF with a role that remains uncertain. This CDR3 region has 17 residues. V gave up 5 bases and J gave up 0 bases; unmatched junction bases: 5. Written as DNA, the CDR3 is TGCGCCAGCAGTACCGGGACAGGGAGCTCTGGGGCCAACGTCCTGACTTTC. This codes for CASSTGTGSSGANVLTF.

Judged by abundance, this clonotype is medium-sized. In DNA form, the CDR3 reads TGTGCCAGCAGTTTAAGCGGACAAGAGACCCAGTACTTC. As protein: CASSLSGQETQYF. This chain connects TRBV12-3 or TRBV12-4 to TRBJ2-5, with TRBD2 as a possible D gene (5 bases). The CDR3 extends over 13 amino acids. V shed 2 bases and J shed 2 bases, with 6 bases lying between them.

This clonotype occurred many times. The gene calls are TRBV7-2 and TRBJ2-5; D remains unclear. V dropped 5 bases and J dropped 2 bases, with 18 bases sitting between them. Per germline, CDR1 SGHTA and CDR2 FQGNSA. The CDR3 contains 16 residues. The DNA for the CDR3 is TGTGCCAGCAGCCCAGGCCCGTGGATAGCACAAGAGACCCAGTACTTC. Translating it yields CASSPGPWIAQETQYF. Full variable domain (rest looked up from reference TRBV7-2 and TRBJ2-5): GAGVSQSPSNKVTEKGKDVELRCDPISGHTALYWYRQSLGQGLEFLIYFQGNSAPDKSGLPSDRFSAERTGGSVSTLTIQRTQQEDSAVYLCASSPGPWIAQETQYFGPGTRLLVL.

By proportion, this clonotype is medium-sized. V gene TRBV24-1 combines with J gene TRBJ2-3; 16 bases match TRBD2. Trimming took 3 bases from V and 9 from J; bases not matched to a gene: 11. The CDR3 loop spans 18 amino acids. Germline V gene sequence: CDR1 KGHDR, CDR2 SFDVKD. CDR3 in amino acids: CATSDPGLAGGPGETQYF. CDR3 nucleotide sequence: TGTGCCACCAGTGATCCGGGACTAGCGGGAGGGCCTGGGGAAACGCAGTATTTT.

This clonotype is termed medium-sized. CDR3 bases: TGTGCCAGCAGTCCCAGGGGGGGGACGTACAATGAGCAGTTCTTC. Encoded protein: CASSPRGGTYNEQFF. The rearrangement uses TRBV6-2 or TRBV6-3 and TRBJ2-1, with D perhaps given as TRBD1 or TRBD2 (7 bases each). CDR3 length: 15 residues. Trimming pared 5 bases from V and 4 bases from J, leaving 15 bases between. Germline values: CDR1 MNHEY, CDR2 SVGEGT.

By proportion, this clonotype is medium-sized (0.01 to 0.1%). The chain links TRBV7-8 to TRBJ1-2, with unresolved D. Germline CDR1 is SGHVS and CDR2 is FQNEAQ. Trimming took 3 bases from V and 4 from J, leaving 9 bases between them. CDR3 length: 13 residues. The CDR3 DNA reads TGTGCCAGCAGCTTCCCACGGTTCTATGGCTACACCTTC. It specifies CASSFPRFYGYTF.

Within the sample, this clonotype is medium-sized. J is TRBJ1-4 and V is TRBV12-3 or TRBV12-4; D is possibly TRBD1 (5 bases). The CDR3 contains 13 residues. V lost 1 base and J lost 6, with 6 bases in between. This chain's CDR3 is CASSLGGYEKLFF. CDR3 DNA: TGTGCCAGCAGTTTAGGGGGCTATGAAAAACTGTTTTTT.

This clonotype qualifies as medium-sized (0.01 to 0.1%). The chain is built from TRBV29-1 and TRBJ2-5, with 7 bases identical to TRBD2. V lost 4 bases, J lost 1 base, and 3 bases stayed unmatched. The CDR3 loop spans 13 amino acids. The germline gives CDR1 SQVTM, CDR2 ANQGSEA. The CDR3 here is CSVVRTSQETQYF. CDR3 coding DNA: TGCAGCGTTGTGAGGACTAGCCAAGAGACCCAGTACTTC.

This clonotype is judged medium-sized. J is TRBJ1-5 and V is TRBV23-1; tentative D call: TRBD1 (6 bases). TRBV23-1 is an ORF, with its function uncertain. The CDR3 covers 15 residues. The germline V and J ends were trimmed by 4 bases and 5 bases, with 15 bases remaining between them. The CDR3 nucleotides read TGCGCCAGCAGTCCACGGACAGAGGAACATCAGCCCCAGCATTTT. Translating gives CASSPRTEEHQPQHF.

By proportion, this clonotype is medium-sized. The V call is TRBV27, the J call TRBJ1-5; D not resolved. The CDR3 runs 13 residues. V was shortened by 0 bases and J by 5 bases, with 5 bases between the two germline ends. Germline values: CDR1 MNHEY, CDR2 SMNVEV (reference sequence). The chain's CDR3 is CASSLSTHQPQHF. CDR3 nucleotides: TGTGCCAGCAGTTTATCGACACATCAGCCCCAGCATTTT.

This clonotype was counted ten times or more. One end of the junction fails to match germline, which may point to a read error. The chain has TRBV10-3 and TRBJ2-1; 10 positions match TRBD2. The CDR3 runs 14 residues. From germline, CDR1 is ENHRY and CDR2 SYGVKD. CDR3 nucleotide sequence: TGTGTCATCCGAACTAGCGGGGATTACAATGAGCAGTTCTTC. Translation: CVIRTSGDYNEQFF.

This clonotype rates as medium-sized. V gene TRBV9 combines with J gene TRBJ2-7, with D perhaps being TRBD1 or TRBD2 (5 bases each). The CDR3 covers 17 residues. CDR1 SGDLS and CDR2 YYNGEE come from the germline V gene. V was shortened by 1 base and J by 2 bases, with 19 bases between the two germline ends. The CDR3 region is CASSVWDPTIYTYEQYF. In DNA, the CDR3 is TGTGCCAGCAGCGTATGGGACCCAACCATCTATACCTACGAGCAGTACTTC.

This clonotype was seen at least ten times. This rearrangement joins TRBV6-2 or TRBV6-3 to TRBJ2-1; D unresolved. The germline CDR1 and CDR2 sequences are MNHEY and SVGEGT. CDR3 length: 14 amino acids. The V end lost 7 bases, the J end lost 2 bases, and 12 bases lay between the germline ends. The CDR3 DNA sequence: TGTGCCAGCAATGGCCGCCCGCCCTACAATGAGCAGTTCTTC. Its protein product is CASNGRPPYNEQFF.

At least ten counts were recorded for this clonotype. The chain recombines TRBV20-1 with TRBJ2-1, with TRBD2 identical over 9 bases. The ends lost 0 bases at V and 4 bases at J; junction bases unmatched: 7. Germline CDR1 DFQATT, CDR2 SNEGSKA (reference sequence). This CDR3 has 16 amino acids. Here the CDR3 DNA reads TGCAGTGCTAGAGATTTCCAGACTAGCGGATACAATGAGCAGTTCTTC. Translation: CSARDFQTSGYNEQFF.

This clonotype was seen only a few times. V gene TRBV4-2 combines with J gene TRBJ2-2, with D uncertain. CDR1 is LGHNA, CDR2 YNFKEQ, per germline. The CDR3 is 16 residues long. With 0 bases removed from V and 0 bases from J, the gap between germline ends came to 8 bases. This chain's CDR3 is CASSQEIEANTGELFF. As DNA, the CDR3 is TGTGCCAGCAGCCAAGAAATCGAGGCGAACACCGGGGAGCTGTTTTTT.

This clonotype rates as medium-sized. This CDR3 is CASSQDGTVSYNEQFF. CDR3 nucleotide sequence: TGCGCCAGCAGCCAAGATGGGACAGTCTCCTACAATGAGCAGTTCTTC. This chain uses TRBV4-3 with TRBJ2-1, with 7 bases identical to TRBD1. The junction had 2 bases not matched to a gene; V was cut back by 0 bases and J by 0 bases. Germline CDR1 LGHNA, CDR2 YSLEER. The CDR3 is 16 amino acids.

This clonotype came up a few times. The chain uses TRBV28 and TRBJ2-5; TRBD1 matches 10 bases. This CDR3 region has 13 residues. Germline CDR1 is MDHEN and CDR2 is SYDVKM. The V and J ends lost 7 bases and 5 bases, in that order; junction bases with no gene match: 4. CDR3 sequence reads: CASKTGGRETQYF. In DNA, the CDR3 is TGTGCCAGCAAGACAGGGGGCAGGGAGACCCAGTACTTC.

This clonotype was counted ten times or more. The genes are TRBV2 and TRBJ2-6; D may be TRBD1 (6 bases). Germline CDR1 and CDR2: SNHLY and FYNNEI. V was trimmed by 6 bases and J by 0 bases, leaving 9 bases between them. The length of the CDR3 is 15 residues. The CDR3 DNA sequence: TGTGCCAGCAGCTGGGGACACTCTGGGGCCAACGTCCTGACTTTC. Its translation is CASSWGHSGANVLTF.

In its sample, this clonotype ranks as medium-sized. The chain recombines TRBV6-2 or TRBV6-3 with TRBJ2-6; D unresolved. Per germline, CDR1 MNHEY and CDR2 SVGEGT. The CDR3 covers 14 residues. V lost 2 bases and J 1 base, leaving 3 bases between the germline ends. The CDR3 bases are TGTGCCAGCAGTTACGGTTCTGGGGCCAACGTCCTGACTTTC. Protein: CASSYGSGANVLTF.

This clonotype was observed many times. This chain connects TRBV6-5 to TRBJ1-1; a possible D gene is TRBD1 (6 bases). Germline V gene data show CDR1 as MNHEY and CDR2 as SVGAGI. This CDR3 is built from 15 residues. V lost 4 bases, J lost 7 bases, and 19 bases lay in between. The CDR3 nucleotides are TGTGCCAGCAGTTTCCTTCAGGGGCGTCGAGGTGAAGCTTTCTTT. The encoded protein is CASSFLQGRRGEAFF.

This clonotype was found many times. This chain connects TRBV5-6 to TRBJ2-7; D gene ambiguous. Germline V gives CDR1 SGHDT, CDR2 YYEEEE. The V end was cut by 4 bases, the J end by 2 bases, with 10 bases between. The CDR3 has 13 amino acids. The CDR3 region is CASSPGYTYEQYF. The CDR3 nucleotides are TGTGCCAGCAGCCCGGGCTACACCTACGAGCAGTACTTC.

This clonotype was observed at least ten times. The chain joins TRBV3-1 to TRBJ2-5; either TRBD1 or TRBD2 may fit D (6 bases each). V gave up 3 bases and J gave up 1 base, with 12 bases separating them. The CDR3 is made up of 15 amino acids. CDR1 is LGHDT and CDR2 is YNNKEL in the germline V gene (reference sequence). CDR3 in DNA: TGTGCCAGCAGCCAGGTCGGAGGGGGCCAAGAGACCCAGTACTTC. This encodes CASSQVGGGQETQYF.

By proportion, this clonotype is medium-sized. The chain is built from TRBV18 and TRBJ2-6, with D tentatively TRBD1 or TRBD2 (5 bases each). This CDR3 region has 18 residues. From germline, CDR1 is KGHSH and CDR2 LQKENI. V gave up 1 base and J gave up 4 bases, with 17 bases separating them. CDR3 sequence (DNA): TGTGCCAGCTCACCACGGGGCCAGGCCCGGGGAGGGGCCAACGTCCTGACTTTC. Encoded protein: CASSPRGQARGGANVLTF.

This clonotype was seen only a few times. The rearrangement uses TRBV11-2 and TRBJ2-7; 9 bases fit TRBD1. Germline CDR1 SGHAT, CDR2 FQNNGV. There are 17 residues in the CDR3. With 5 bases clipped from V and 5 bases from J, the junction kept 16 bases outside the gene matches. CDR3 in DNA: TGTGCCAGCAGCCCTGAGAGGGAGTGGGACAGGGATCACGAGCAGTACTTC. As protein: CASSPEREWDRDHEQYF.

Relative to its sample, this clonotype is medium-sized. CDR3 nucleotides: TGTGCCAGCAGCTCTAACCGGGCATATGGCTACACCTTC. Translation gives CASSSNRAYGYTF. The chain couples TRBV7-9 to TRBJ1-2; D is unclear. The germline gives CDR1 SEHNR, CDR2 FQNEAQ (reference sequence). Trimming removed 4 bases from V and 5 bases from J, with 11 bases in between. The CDR3 spans 13 residues.

This clonotype appeared a few times. V is TRBV6-1 and J is TRBJ2-5; TRBD1 matches at 9 bases. This CDR3 spans 15 amino acids. J gave up 5 bases and V 2 bases, and 6 bases lay outside the gene matches. Germline assignment: CDR1 MNHNS and CDR2 SASEGT. CDR3 sequence (DNA): TGTGCCAGCAGTGAAAACACAGGGGGCCTGGAGACCCAGTACTTC. Amino acid sequence: CASSENTGGLETQYF.